This TCR beta chain derives from a study of blood T cell repertoires in COVID-19. Using immunoSEQ multiplex PCR, the repertoire was profiled, and TCRdb retains in-frame clones only, with some absent. The sample has approximately 330,000 clones; 87% are singletons. From germline, CDR1 is ENHRY and CDR2 SYGVKD. There are 15 residues in the CDR3. V dropped 0 bases and J dropped 4 bases, with 12 bases sitting between them. The receptor comes from a man younger than 40 with COVID-19, enrolled during active disease. V gene TRBV10-3 combines with J gene TRBJ1-2, with D uncertain. The sequenced material came from peripheral blood. The CDR3 loop is CAISESVGRFYGYTF. CDR3 sequence (DNA): TGTGCCATCAGTGAGTCGGTCGGGAGGTTCTATGGCTACACCTTC.